This T cell receptor (beta chain) was observed in a study of shared clonotypes between healthy human individuals (dated by TCRdb to the early 2020s). Background for the entire study: Three men and a couple of women, aged 18 to 49 years, made up the cohort. For each donor, CD4 naive and CD4 memory were each given three plates, CD8 naive was given two plates, and CD8 memory was given one plate. To estimate repertoire size and how much clonotype sharing occurs between individuals, the study deeply sequenced the blood TCR repertoires of about 5 healthy adults. To increase sequencing depth and limit assay-specific biases, TCR repertoire library preparation and sequencing were carried out by different laboratories using diverse techniques. Per donor, leukapheresis produced somewhere between about 0.8 and 9 billion PBMCs.

Using the deep immunoSEQ assay, multiplex PCR amplified TCR CDR3 regions from genomic DNA. Genomic DNA extracted from each cell subset was distributed evenly over all wells of several immunoSEQ 96-well plates, and each plate served as one replicate. For sorted subsets, roughly 200 ng genomic DNA, equal to 25,000 to 35,000 T cell genomes, was loaded into each replicate PCR. Purified libraries were measured with a Qubit 3.0 fluorometer, size-checked on a Bioanalyzer 2100, and measured again with the KAPA Library Quantification kit. Every immunoSEQ 96-well plate was sequenced on a separate single-read 150-cycle Illumina NextSeq 550 flow cell. Processing in the source paper ran as follows. The immunoSEQ output contained only junctional sequences without quality scores, so filtering could not match that applied to full-length reads. To assign V/J genes and CDR3, sequences were annotated against IMGT germline references using PyIR, a Python wrapper for IgBLAST v1.9. Reads were filtered out if the reads had weak V/J assignments (E-value above 1e-6), no CDR3, stop codons, out-of-frame junctions, or ambiguous translated residues. A V3J clonotype was defined by an identical inferred V gene, J gene, and CDR3 amino acid sequence. Percentage overlap between repertoires was computed as shared unique clonotypes divided by the size of the smaller repertoire. Three approaches were used to assess repertoire richness: RTK rarefaction, the Chao1 estimator, and Recon v2.1 estimates of unobserved clonotypes. OLGA was used to compute generation probabilities for all TCRbeta clonotypes that the gDNA method yielded from a handful of donors. TCRdb took this table from immuneACCESS and kept in-frame rearrangements with V and J called. Such tables lack part of the clones; where checked against another copy, unresolved V genes explain under half of the gap, and the rest is unexplained. V and J calls and clone size are as listed in that table; D and trimming were resolved from the DNA. This sample is represented by some 1 million clones; under 80% of them were singletons. The top ten clones comprise about 1.4% of the sample.

Donors were healthy HIV-negative adults with no recently reported acute infections or vaccinations. Every donor was a Caucasian adult living in Nashville, Tennessee, USA. CD4+ T cells were enriched through magnetic negative selection, after which naive cells were positively selected on CD45RA and the remaining negative fraction served as the memory subset. After blood collection by leukapheresis, PBMCs were isolated using Ficoll-Histopaque density gradient centrifugation and then cryopreserved in the vapor phase of liquid nitrogen. Purity and quantity of every magnetically sorted T cell population were checked by analytical flow cytometry. Genomic DNA was isolated from every sorted fraction and measured by UV absorbance on a Nanodrop 2000c. On the study overall, not on this receptor specifically: Sampling was restricted to blood, and TCR repertoires in tissue are likely to differ from TCR repertoires in blood. Even with the large sequencing depth, rarefaction of the sorted-subset datasets indicated that sequencing was incomplete. Because the study included a small number of donors, the genetic and exposure-history diversity represented was limited. Larger estimated clonotype richness was generally found for naive subsets than for memory subsets. Pairwise subsampling led to the expectation that sequencing depth would affect the degree of clonotype sharing among donors. Approximately 5% of naive CD4, 3.5% of naive CD8, approximately 2% of memory CD4, and around 0.4% of memory CD8 clonotypes were shared across several donors. Compared with non-shared clonotypes, the clonotypes found in all four sorted-subset donors had higher generation probabilities.

From its cysteine to its phenylalanine, the CDR3 spans 14 amino acids. Just CDR3 DNA is preserved here, 42 bases in frame from base 1. Cut back by 5 bases and 4 bases, the V and J ends lie 12 bases apart. From the germline V gene, CDR1 is SGHTA and CDR2 is FQGNSA. This clone was observed a single time. What antigen it recognizes has not been identified. The record has no base qualities; no much larger clone is one base away. Sequencing was performed on memory CD4+ T cells sorted from blood. The cell subset or site label, as the study defines it: CD45RA-negative fraction. The chain joins TRBV7-2 to TRBJ2-1; the D gene cannot be named for sure. This TCR was recovered from a man younger than 30 in good health. The CDR3 reads CASSRLGMYNEQFF. The nucleotide sequence is given as TGTGCCAGCAGCCGCCTAGGAATGTACAATGAGCAGTTCTTC.